This record looks at one TCR beta chain sequence and its context. This entry comes from a study of a mutant IDH1 vaccine in newly diagnosed glioma. As to time point: baseline, week 1 (first vaccination visit). Documented treatment: pre-vaccination baseline after standard-of-care therapy. The repertoire was sequenced with immunoSEQ multiplex PCR; TCRdb's copy has only in-frame clones and lacks some. The sample lists tens of thousands of clones, about four fifths occurring once. The TCR sequence derives from a man aged 25-45 years with glioma. The material was PBMCs, obtained from a glioma patient treated with radiotherapy, temozolomide or both.

CDR3 loop: CASSLRQGSGANVLTF. CDR3 DNA: TGTGCCAGCAGCTTGAGACAGGGCTCTGGGGCCAACGTCCTGACTTTC. The chain carries TRBV7-9 and TRBJ2-6; 7 positions match TRBD1. The CDR3 has 16 residues. J was trimmed by 0 bases and V by 3 bases; bases with no gene match: 2. CDR1 SEHNR and CDR2 FQNEAQ come from the germline V gene (reference sequence).